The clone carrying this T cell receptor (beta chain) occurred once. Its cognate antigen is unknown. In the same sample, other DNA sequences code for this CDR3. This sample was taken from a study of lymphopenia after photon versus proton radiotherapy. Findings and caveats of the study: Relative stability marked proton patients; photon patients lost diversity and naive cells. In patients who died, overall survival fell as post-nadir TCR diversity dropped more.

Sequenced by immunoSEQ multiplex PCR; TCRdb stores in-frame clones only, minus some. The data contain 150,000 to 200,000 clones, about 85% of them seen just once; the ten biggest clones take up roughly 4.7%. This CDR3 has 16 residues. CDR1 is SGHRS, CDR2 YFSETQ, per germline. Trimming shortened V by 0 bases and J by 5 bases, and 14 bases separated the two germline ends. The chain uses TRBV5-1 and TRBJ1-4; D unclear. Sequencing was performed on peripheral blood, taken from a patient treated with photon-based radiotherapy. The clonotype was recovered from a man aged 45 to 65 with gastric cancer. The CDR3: CASSLDLGRGNEKLFF. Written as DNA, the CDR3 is TGCGCCAGCAGCTTGGATCTCGGCAGAGGGAATGAAAAACTGTTTTTT. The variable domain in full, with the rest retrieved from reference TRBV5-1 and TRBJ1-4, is KAGVTQTPRYLIKTRGQQVTLSCSPISGHRSVSWYQQTPGQGLQFLFEYFSETQRNKGNFPGRFSGRQFSNSRSEMNVSTLELGDSALYLCASSLDLGRGNEKLFFGSGTQLSVL.